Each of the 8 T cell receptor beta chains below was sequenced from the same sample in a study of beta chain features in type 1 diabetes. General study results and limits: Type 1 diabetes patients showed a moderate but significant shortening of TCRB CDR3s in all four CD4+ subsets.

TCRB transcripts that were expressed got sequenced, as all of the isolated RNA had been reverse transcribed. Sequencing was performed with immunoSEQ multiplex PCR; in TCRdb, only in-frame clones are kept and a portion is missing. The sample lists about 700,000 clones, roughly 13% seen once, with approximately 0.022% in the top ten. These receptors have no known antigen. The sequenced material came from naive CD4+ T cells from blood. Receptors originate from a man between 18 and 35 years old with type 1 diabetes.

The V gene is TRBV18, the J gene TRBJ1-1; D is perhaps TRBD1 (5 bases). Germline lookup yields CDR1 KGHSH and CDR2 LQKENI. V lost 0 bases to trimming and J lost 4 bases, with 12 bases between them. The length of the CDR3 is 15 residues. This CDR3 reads CASSPPEGSGTEAFF. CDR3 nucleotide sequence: TGTGCCAGCTCACCACCGGAGGGGTCGGGCACTGAAGCTTTCTTT.

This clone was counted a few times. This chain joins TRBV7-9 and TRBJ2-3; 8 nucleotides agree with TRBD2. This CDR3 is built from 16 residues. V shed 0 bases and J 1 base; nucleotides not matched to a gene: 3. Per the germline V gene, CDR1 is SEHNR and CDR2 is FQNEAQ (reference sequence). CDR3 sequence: CASSLAATSGTDTQYF. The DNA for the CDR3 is TGTGCCAGCAGCTTAGCGGCGACTAGCGGCACAGATACGCAGTATTTT.

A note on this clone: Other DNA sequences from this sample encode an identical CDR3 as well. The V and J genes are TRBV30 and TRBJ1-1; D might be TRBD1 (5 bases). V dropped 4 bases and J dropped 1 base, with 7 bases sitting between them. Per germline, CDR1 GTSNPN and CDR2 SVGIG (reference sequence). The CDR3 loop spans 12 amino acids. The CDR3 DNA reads TGTGCCTGGACAGGACAGAACACTGAAGCTTTCTTT. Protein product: CAWTGQNTEAFF.

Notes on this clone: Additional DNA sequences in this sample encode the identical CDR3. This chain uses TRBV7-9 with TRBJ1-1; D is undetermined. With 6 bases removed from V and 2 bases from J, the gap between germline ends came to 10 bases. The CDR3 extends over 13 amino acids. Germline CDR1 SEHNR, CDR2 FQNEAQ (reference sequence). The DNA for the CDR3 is TGTGCCAGCAGTTCCGACGGTAACACTGAAGCTTTCTTT. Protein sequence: CASSSDGNTEAFF.

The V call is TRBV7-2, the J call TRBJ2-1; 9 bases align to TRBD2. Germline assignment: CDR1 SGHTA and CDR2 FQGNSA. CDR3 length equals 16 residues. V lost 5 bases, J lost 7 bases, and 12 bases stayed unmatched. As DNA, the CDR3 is TGTGCCAGCAGCCTCCGGGAAGCGGGGGGTGGGAATGAGCAGTTCTTC. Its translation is CASSLREAGGGNEQFF.

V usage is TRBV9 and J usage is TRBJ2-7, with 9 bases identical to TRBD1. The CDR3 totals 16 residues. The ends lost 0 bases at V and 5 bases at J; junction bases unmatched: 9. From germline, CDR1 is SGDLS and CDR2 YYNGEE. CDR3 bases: TGTGCCAGCAGCGTAGAGGGACAGGGTAATTGGGACGAGCAGTACTTC. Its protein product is CASSVEGQGNWDEQYF.

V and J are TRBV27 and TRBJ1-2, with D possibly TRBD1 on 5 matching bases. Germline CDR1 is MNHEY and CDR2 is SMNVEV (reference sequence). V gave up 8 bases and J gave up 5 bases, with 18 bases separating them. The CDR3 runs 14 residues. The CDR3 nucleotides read TGTGCCAGCGCCCGCGGAGGGGATCTTTATGGCTACACCTTC. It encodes CASARGGDLYGYTF.

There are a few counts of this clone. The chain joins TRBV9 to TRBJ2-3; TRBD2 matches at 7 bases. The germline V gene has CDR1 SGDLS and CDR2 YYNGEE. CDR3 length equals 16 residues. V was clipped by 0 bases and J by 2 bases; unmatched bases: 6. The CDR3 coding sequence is TGTGCCAGCAGCGTAGATGCGGGGGTTACCACAGATACGCAGTATTTT. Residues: CASSVDAGVTTDTQYF.